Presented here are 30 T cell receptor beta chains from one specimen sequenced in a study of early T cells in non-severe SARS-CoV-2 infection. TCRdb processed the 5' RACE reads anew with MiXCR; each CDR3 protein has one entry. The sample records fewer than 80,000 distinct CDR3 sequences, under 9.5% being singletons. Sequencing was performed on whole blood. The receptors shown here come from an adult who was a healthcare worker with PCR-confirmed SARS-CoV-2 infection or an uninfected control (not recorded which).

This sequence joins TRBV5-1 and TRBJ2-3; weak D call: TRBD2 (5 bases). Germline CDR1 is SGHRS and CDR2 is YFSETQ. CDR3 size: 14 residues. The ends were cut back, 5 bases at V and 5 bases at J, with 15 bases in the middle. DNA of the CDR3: TGCGCCAGCAGTCCTGGCGCCGAGGGAGATACGCAGTATTTT. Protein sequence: CASSPGAEGDTQYF.

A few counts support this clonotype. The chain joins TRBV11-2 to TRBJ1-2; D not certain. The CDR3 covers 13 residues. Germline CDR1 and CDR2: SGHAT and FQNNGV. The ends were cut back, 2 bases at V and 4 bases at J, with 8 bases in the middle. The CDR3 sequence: CASSLSGSYGYTF. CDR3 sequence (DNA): TGTGCCAGCAGCTTATCTGGCAGCTATGGCTACACCTTC.

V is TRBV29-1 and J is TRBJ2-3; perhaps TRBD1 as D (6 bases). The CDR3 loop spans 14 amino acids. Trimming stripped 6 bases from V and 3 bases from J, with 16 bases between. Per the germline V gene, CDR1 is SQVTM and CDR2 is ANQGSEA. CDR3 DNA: TGCAGCGTCCACGGGGACATAGGGACAGATACGCAGTATTTT. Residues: CSVHGDIGTDTQYF.

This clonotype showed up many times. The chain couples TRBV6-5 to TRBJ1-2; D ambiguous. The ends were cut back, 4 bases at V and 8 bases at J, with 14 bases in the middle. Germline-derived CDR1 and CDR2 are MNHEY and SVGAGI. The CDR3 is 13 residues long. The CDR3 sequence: CASSSVGNSGYTF. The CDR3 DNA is TGTGCCAGCAGTTCCGTAGGGAATAGCGGCTACACCTTC.

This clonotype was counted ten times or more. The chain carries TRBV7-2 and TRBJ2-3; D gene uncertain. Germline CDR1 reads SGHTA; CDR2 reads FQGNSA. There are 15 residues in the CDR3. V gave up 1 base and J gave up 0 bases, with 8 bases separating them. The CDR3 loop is CASSLVTYSTDTQYF. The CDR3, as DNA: TGTGCCAGCAGCTTAGTTACTTATAGCACAGATACGCAGTATTTT.

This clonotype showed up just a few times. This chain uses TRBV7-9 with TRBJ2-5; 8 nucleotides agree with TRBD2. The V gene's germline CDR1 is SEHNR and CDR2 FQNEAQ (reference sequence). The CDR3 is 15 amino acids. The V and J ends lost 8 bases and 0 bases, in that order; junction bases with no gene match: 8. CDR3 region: CASLGGGLDQETQYF. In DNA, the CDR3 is TGTGCCAGCCTGGGCGGGGGGCTAGACCAAGAGACCCAGTACTTC.

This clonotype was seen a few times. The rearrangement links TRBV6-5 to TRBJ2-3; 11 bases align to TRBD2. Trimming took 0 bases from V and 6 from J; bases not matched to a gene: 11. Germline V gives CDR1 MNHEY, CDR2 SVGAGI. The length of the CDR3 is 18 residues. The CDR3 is CASSYSSLAGGPGDTQYF. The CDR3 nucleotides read TGTGCCAGCAGTTACTCGTCGTTAGCGGGAGGGCCCGGGGATACGCAGTATTTT.

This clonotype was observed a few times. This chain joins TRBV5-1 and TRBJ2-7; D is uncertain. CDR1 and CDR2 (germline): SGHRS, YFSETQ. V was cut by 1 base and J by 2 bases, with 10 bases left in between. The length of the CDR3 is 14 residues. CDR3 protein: CASSLRDPAYEQYF. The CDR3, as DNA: TGCGCCAGCAGCTTGAGGGATCCCGCCTACGAGCAGTACTTC.

The CDR3 DNA reads TGTGCCAGCAGCTTAGAAGGGTTTAACTATGGCTACACCTTC. It encodes CASSLEGFNYGYTF. This chain joins TRBV7-2 and TRBJ1-2; D gene ambiguous. The germline gives CDR1 SGHTA, CDR2 FQGNSA. V was clipped by 1 base and J by 1 base, with 7 bases between them. The CDR3 spans 14 residues.

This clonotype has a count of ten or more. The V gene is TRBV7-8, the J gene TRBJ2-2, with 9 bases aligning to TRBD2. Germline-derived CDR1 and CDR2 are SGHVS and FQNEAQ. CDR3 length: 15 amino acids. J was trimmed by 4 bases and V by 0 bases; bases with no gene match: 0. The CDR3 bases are TGTGCCAGCAGCTTAGCTAGCGGGGGCACCGGGGAGCTGTTTTTT. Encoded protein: CASSLASGGTGELFF. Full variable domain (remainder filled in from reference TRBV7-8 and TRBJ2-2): GAGVSQSPRYKVAKRGQDVALRCDPISGHVSLFWYQQALGQGPEFLTYFQNEAQLDKSGLPSDRFFAERPEGSVSTLKIQRTQQEDSAVYLCASSLASGGTGELFFGEGSRLTVL.

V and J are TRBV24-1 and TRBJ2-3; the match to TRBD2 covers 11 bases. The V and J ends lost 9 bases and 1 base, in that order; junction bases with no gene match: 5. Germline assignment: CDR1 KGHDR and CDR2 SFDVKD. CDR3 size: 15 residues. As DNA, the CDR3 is TGTGCCACCCCAATGACTAGCGGGGGCACAGATACGCAGTATTTT. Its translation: CATPMTSGGTDTQYF.

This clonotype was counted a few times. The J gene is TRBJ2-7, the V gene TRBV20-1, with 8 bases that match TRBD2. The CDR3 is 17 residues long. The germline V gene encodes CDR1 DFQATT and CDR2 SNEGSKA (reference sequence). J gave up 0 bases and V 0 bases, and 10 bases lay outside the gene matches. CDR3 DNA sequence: TGCAGTGCTAGAGATCTGGCCAGCGGGAGTTACTCCTACGAGCAGTACTTC. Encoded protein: CSARDLASGSYSYEQYF.

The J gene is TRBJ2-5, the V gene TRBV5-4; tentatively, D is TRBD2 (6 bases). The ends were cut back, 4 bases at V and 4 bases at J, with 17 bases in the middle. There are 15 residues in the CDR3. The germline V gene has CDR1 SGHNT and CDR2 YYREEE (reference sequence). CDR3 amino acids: CASSPPSGEGETQYF. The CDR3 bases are TGTGCCAGCAGCCCCCCTTCGGGAGAGGGAGAGACCCAGTACTTC.

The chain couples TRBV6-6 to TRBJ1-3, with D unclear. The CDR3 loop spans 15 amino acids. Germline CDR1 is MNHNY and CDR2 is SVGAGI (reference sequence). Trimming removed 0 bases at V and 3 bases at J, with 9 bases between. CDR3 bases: TGTGCCAGCAGTTACTCGATAACGGATGGAAACACCATATATTTT. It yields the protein CASSYSITDGNTIYF.

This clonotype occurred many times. DNA of the CDR3: TGTGCCAGCTCACCTGCCCCAGAAATTGAAGCTTTCTTT. Its protein is CASSPAPEIEAFF. The V gene is TRBV18, the J gene TRBJ1-1; D is uncertain. The CDR3 is made up of 13 amino acids. Germline assignment: CDR1 KGHSH and CDR2 LQKENI. V was clipped by 3 bases and J by 7 bases, with 12 bases between them.

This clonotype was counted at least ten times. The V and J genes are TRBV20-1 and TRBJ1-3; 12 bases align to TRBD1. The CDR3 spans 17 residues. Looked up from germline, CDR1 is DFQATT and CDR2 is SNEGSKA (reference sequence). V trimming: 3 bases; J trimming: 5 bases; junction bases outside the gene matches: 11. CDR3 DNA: TGCAGTGCTAGCGCTCCCCCGGGACAGGGGGCTAGAAACACCATATATTTT. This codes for CSASAPPGQGARNTIYF.

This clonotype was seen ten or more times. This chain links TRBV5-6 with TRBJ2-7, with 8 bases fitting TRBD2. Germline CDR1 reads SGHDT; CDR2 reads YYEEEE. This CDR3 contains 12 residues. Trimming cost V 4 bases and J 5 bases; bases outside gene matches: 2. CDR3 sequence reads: CASSTGGDEQYF. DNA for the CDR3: TGTGCCAGCAGCACGGGAGGGGACGAGCAGTACTTC.

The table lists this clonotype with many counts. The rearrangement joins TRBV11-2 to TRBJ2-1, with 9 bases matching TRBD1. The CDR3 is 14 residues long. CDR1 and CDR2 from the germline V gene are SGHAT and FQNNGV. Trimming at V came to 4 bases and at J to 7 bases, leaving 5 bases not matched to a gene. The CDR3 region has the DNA TGTGCCAGCAGCTACCGGGACAGGGAGAATGAGCAGTTCTTC. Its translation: CASSYRDRENEQFF.

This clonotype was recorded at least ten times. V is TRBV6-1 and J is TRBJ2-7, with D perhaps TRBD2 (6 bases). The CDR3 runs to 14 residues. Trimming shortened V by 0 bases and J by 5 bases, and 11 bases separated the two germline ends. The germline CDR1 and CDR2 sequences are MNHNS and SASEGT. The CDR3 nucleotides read TGTGCCAGCAGTGAAGCAGGAGGGATCCACGAGCAGTACTTC. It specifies CASSEAGGIHEQYF.

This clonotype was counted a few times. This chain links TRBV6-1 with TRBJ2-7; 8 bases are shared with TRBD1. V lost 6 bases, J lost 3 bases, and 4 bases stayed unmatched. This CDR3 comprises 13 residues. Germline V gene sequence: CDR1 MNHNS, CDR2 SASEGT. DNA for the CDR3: TGTGCCAGCAGAGCCGGACAGGGCTACGAGCAGTACTTC. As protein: CASRAGQGYEQYF.

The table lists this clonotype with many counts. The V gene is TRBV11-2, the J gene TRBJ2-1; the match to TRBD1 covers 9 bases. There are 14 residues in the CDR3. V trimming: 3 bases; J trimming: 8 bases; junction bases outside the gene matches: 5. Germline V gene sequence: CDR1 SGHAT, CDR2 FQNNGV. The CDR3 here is CASSFLQGAYEQFF. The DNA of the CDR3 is TGTGCCAGCAGCTTCCTACAGGGGGCCTATGAGCAGTTCTTC.

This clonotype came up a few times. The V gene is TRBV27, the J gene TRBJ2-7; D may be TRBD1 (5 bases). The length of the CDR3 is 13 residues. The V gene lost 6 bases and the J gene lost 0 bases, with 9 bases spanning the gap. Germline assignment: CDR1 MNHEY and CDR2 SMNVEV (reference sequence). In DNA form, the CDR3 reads TGTGCCAGCAGCAGGACAAGCTCCTACGAGCAGTACTTC. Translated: CASSRTSSYEQYF.

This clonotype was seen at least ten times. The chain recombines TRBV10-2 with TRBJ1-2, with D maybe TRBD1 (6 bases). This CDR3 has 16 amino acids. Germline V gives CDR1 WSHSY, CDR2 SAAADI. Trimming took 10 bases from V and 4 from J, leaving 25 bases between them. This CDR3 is CATRGSTGENFYGYTF. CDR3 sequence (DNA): TGCGCCACCAGGGGATCGACAGGTGAAAACTTCTATGGCTACACCTTC.

The CDR3, as DNA: TGTGCCAGCTCACCACTACAGGGACACACAGATACGCAGTATTTT. Translation gives CASSPLQGHTDTQYF. The chain combines TRBV18 with TRBJ2-3; D may be TRBD1 (6 bases). The V end was cut by 1 base, the J end by 2 bases, with 10 bases between. Germline CDR1 reads KGHSH; CDR2 reads LQKENI. This CDR3 has 15 residues.

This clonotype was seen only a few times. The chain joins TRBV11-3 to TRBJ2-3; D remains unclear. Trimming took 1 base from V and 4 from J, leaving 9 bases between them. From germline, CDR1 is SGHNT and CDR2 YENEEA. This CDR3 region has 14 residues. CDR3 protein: CASSLAALSDTQYF. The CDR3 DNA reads TGTGCCAGCAGCTTAGCGGCATTATCAGATACGCAGTATTTT.

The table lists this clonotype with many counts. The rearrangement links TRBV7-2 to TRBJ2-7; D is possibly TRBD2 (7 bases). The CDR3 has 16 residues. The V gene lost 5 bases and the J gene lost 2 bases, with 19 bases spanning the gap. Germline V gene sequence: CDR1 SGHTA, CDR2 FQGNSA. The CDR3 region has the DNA TGTGCCAGCAGCCCACGGGGAGGGGGTCTGACCTACGAGCAGTACTTC. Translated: CASSPRGGGLTYEQYF.

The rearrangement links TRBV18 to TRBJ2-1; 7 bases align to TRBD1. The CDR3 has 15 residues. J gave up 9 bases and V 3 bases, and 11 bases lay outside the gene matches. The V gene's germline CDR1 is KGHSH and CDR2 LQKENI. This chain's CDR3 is CASSPPSKTGLEQFF. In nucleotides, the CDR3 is TGTGCCAGCTCACCCCCGTCTAAGACAGGGCTTGAGCAGTTCTTC. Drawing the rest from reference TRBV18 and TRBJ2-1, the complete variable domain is NAGVMQNPRHLVRRRGQEARLRCSPMKGHSHVYWYRQLPEEGLKFMVYLQKENIIDESGMPKERFSAEFPKEGPSILRIQQVVRGDSAAYFCASSPPSKTGLEQFFGPGTRLTVL.

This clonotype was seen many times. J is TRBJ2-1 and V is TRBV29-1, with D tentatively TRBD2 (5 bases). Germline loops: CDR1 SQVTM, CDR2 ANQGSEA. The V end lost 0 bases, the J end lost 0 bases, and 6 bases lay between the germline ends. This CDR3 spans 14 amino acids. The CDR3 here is CSVEDGVSYNEQFF. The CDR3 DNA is TGCAGCGTTGAAGACGGGGTCTCCTACAATGAGCAGTTCTTC.

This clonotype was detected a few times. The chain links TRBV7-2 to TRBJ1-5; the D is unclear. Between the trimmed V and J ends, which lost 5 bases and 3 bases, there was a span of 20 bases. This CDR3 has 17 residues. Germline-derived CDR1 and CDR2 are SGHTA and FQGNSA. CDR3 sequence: CASSESLDGGANQPQHF. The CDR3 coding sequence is TGTGCCAGCAGCGAATCCCTCGACGGAGGTGCCAATCAGCCCCAGCATTTT. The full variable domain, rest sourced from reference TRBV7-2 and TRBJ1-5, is GAGVSQSPSNKVTEKGKDVELRCDPISGHTALYWYRQSLGQGLEFLIYFQGNSAPDKSGLPSDRFSAERTGGSVSTLTIQRTQQEDSAVYLCASSESLDGGANQPQHFGDGTRLSIL.

Here the CDR3 DNA reads TGTGCCAGCAGTTTACGCAGGGCGCCCTACGAGCAGTACTTC. It is translated as CASSLRRAPYEQYF. V usage is TRBV27 and J usage is TRBJ2-7; perhaps TRBD1 as D (5 bases). Germline V lookup: CDR1 MNHEY, CDR2 SMNVEV (reference sequence). This CDR3 has 14 amino acids. The V end was cut by 2 bases, the J end by 2 bases, with 10 bases between.